This passage covers 19 T cell receptor beta chains from one sample sequenced in a study of blood T cell repertoires in COVID-19. Assay used: immunoSEQ multiplex PCR; TCRdb lists only in-frame clones, some missing. Seen here are under 250,000 clones, 82% observed once, and the top ten hold roughly 3.5%. Specimen: PBMCs or T cells enriched from blood (not recorded which). The receptors stem from a woman aged 55-75 years who had recovered from COVID-19.

This sequence joins TRBV11-3 and TRBJ2-1; a possible D gene is TRBD1 (6 bases). CDR1 and CDR2 from the germline V gene are SGHNT and YENEEA. Trimming left V 3 bases short and J 6 bases short, with 18 bases between. The length of the CDR3 is 16 residues. CDR3 amino acids: CASSLGAGNNGNEQFF. The CDR3 coding sequence is TGTGCCAGCAGCTTGGGGGCGGGCAACAACGGCAATGAGCAGTTCTTC.

This chain links TRBV4-2 with TRBJ1-2, with no clear D. CDR1 LGHNA and CDR2 YNFKEQ come from the germline V gene. Deletions cut 0 bases from V and 4 bases from J, with 9 bases between. The CDR3 covers 14 residues. CDR3 sequence (DNA): TGTGCCAGCAGCCAAGATACAGCCCGCTATGGCTACACCTTC. Protein sequence: CASSQDTARYGYTF.

V gene TRBV6-4 combines with J gene TRBJ2-1; a possible D gene is TRBD1 (6 bases). Germline V gene lookup returns CDR1 MRHNA and CDR2 SNTAGT. The CDR3 is made up of 14 amino acids. V dropped 3 bases and J dropped 5 bases, with 11 bases sitting between them. CDR3 sequence reads: CASSDQPGDNEQFF. CDR3 bases: TGTGCCAGCAGTGATCAACCAGGGGACAATGAGCAGTTCTTC.

In its sample, this clone was seen a few times. The chain recombines TRBV10-2 with TRBJ2-2, with 9 bases identical to TRBD2. The ends lost 2 bases at V and 6 bases at J; junction bases unmatched: 4. The CDR3 is 15 amino acids. Germline V gene sequence: CDR1 WSHSY, CDR2 SAAADI. The CDR3 bases are TGCGCCAGCAGTGAGGTCGAGCGGGGGGCCGGGGAGCTGTTTTTT. Translation gives CASSEVERGAGELFF.

The rearrangement links TRBV7-2 to TRBJ2-7; 9 bases fit TRBD2. J gave up 4 bases and V 2 bases, and 6 bases lay outside the gene matches. This CDR3 has 15 residues. Germline values: CDR1 SGHTA, CDR2 FQGNSA. The CDR3 protein is CASSLRGGASYEQYF. The CDR3 DNA is TGTGCCAGCAGCTTACGCGGGGGGGCTTCTTACGAGCAGTACTTC.

The rearrangement links TRBV27 to TRBJ2-5; TRBD1 might be the D (6 bases). The ends were cut back, 8 bases at V and 7 bases at J, with 20 bases in the middle. CDR3 size: 14 residues. CDR1 is MNHEY and CDR2 is SMNVEV in the germline V gene (reference sequence). The CDR3 DNA follows: TGTGCCAGCGGACATCACAGGGATAGTGGGACCCAGTACTTC. Protein: CASGHHRDSGTQYF.

The chain carries TRBV7-2 and TRBJ1-3; D might be TRBD1 (5 bases). Looked up from germline, CDR1 is SGHTA and CDR2 is FQGNSA. This CDR3 contains 16 residues. V lost 0 bases and J lost 2, with 11 bases in between. The CDR3 loop reads CASSLAGGRAGNTIYF. The CDR3 DNA reads TGTGCCAGCAGCTTAGCCGGGGGTAGGGCTGGAAACACCATATATTTT.

The gene calls are TRBV7-6 and TRBJ2-5; 9 nucleotides agree with TRBD1. The length of the CDR3 is 15 residues. Germline V gene lookup returns CDR1 SGHVS and CDR2 FNYEAQ. The junction had 9 bases not matched to a gene; V was cut back by 5 bases and J by 5 bases. CDR3 DNA sequence: TGTGCCAGCAGCCAACCACAGGGGGCGCGGGAGACCCAGTACTTC. Residues: CASSQPQGARETQYF.

The rearrangement links TRBV19 to TRBJ2-1, with TRBD2 identical over 11 bases. Germline V lookup: CDR1 LNHDA, CDR2 SQIVND (reference sequence). The CDR3 contains 16 residues. V lost 3 bases to trimming and J lost 8 bases; unmatched junction nucleotides: 9. This chain's CDR3 is CASSILRLAGSDEQFF. Here the CDR3 DNA reads TGTGCCAGTAGTATTTTAAGACTAGCGGGATCCGATGAGCAGTTCTTC.

The gene calls are TRBV4-1 and TRBJ2-7; possible D gene TRBD2, 6 bases. This CDR3 has 18 amino acids. V lost 1 base and J lost 2, with 21 bases in between. Germline-derived CDR1 and CDR2 are MGHRA and YSYEKL. Here the CDR3 reads CASSQGPQTSLRPYEQYF. Written as DNA, the CDR3 is TGCGCCAGCAGCCAAGGCCCCCAAACTAGCCTCCGTCCCTACGAGCAGTACTTC.

This clone was found once. The chain employs TRBV19 and TRBJ1-2; 7 positions agree with TRBD1. The germline CDR1 and CDR2 sequences are LNHDA and SQIVND (reference sequence). CDR3 length: 15 residues. Unmatched junction bases numbered 5, after V lost 1 base and J lost 3 bases. CDR3: CASSIVPRGDYGYTF. CDR3 in DNA: TGTGCCAGTAGTATAGTTCCCAGGGGGGACTATGGCTACACCTTC. Using reference TRBV19 and TRBJ1-2 for the parts outside the CDR3, the full variable domain is DGGITQSPKYLFRKEGQNVTLSCEQNLNHDAMYWYRQDPGQGLRLIYYSQIVNDFQKGDIAEGYSVSREKKESFPLTVTSAQKNPTAFYLCASSIVPRGDYGYTFGSGTRLTVV.

CDR3 nucleotides: TGTGCCAGCAGCTCGAGCGGGAAGAGCTCCTACGAGCAGTACTTC. Residues: CASSSSGKSSYEQYF. The V and J genes are TRBV7-8 and TRBJ2-7, with 7 bases aligning to TRBD2. The V segment lost 4 bases and the J segment 0 bases; nucleotides outside the gene matches: 6. Germline CDR1 and CDR2: SGHVS and FQNEAQ. The CDR3 length is 15 residues.

The J gene is TRBJ1-4, the V gene TRBV19, with D perhaps TRBD1 (6 bases). Looked up from germline, CDR1 is LNHDA and CDR2 is SQIVND (reference sequence). V was clipped by 3 bases and J by 6 bases, with 14 bases between them. The CDR3 totals 15 residues. DNA for the CDR3: TGTGCCAGTAGTATTCAGAGGAGACAGGATGAAAAACTGTTTTTT. Translated, it gives CASSIQRRQDEKLFF.

The chain has TRBV9 and TRBJ1-5; 9 positions match TRBD1. The CDR3 contains 16 residues. V was pared by 3 bases and J by 3 bases, with 7 bases of the junction left unmatched. From germline, CDR1 is SGDLS and CDR2 YYNGEE. The CDR3 DNA reads as TGTGCCAGCAGCGCCGGGACAGGGAGTAACAATCAGCCCCAGCATTTT. Its translation: CASSAGTGSNNQPQHF.

The gene calls are TRBV5-1 and TRBJ2-1; TRBD2 agrees at 11 bases. The V segment lost 4 bases and the J segment 0 bases; nucleotides outside the gene matches: 12. The CDR3 has 19 residues. Germline lookup yields CDR1 SGHRS and CDR2 YFSETQ. The CDR3 loop reads CASSPGGSGGGSSYNEQFF. DNA for the CDR3: TGCGCCAGCAGCCCCGGCGGTAGCGGGGGGGGAAGCTCCTACAATGAGCAGTTCTTC.

This chain links TRBV19 with TRBJ2-5; 11 positions agree with TRBD2. This CDR3 region has 16 residues. Germline-derived CDR1 and CDR2 are LNHDA and SQIVND (reference sequence). The V and J ends lost 3 bases and 1 base, in that order; junction bases with no gene match: 4. CDR3 coding DNA: TGTGCCAGTAGTATGGGACTAGCGGAAATCCAAGAGACCCAGTACTTC. Translating gives CASSMGLAEIQETQYF.

CDR3 in amino acids: CASSSPGLLYEQYF. CDR3 sequence (DNA): TGTGCCAGCAGCTCTCCGGGACTCCTCTACGAGCAGTACTTC. The J gene is TRBJ2-7, the V gene TRBV7-2; D is perhaps TRBD2 (6 bases). The V gene lost 4 bases and the J gene lost 3 bases, with 13 bases spanning the gap. There are 14 residues in the CDR3. Germline V gene data show CDR1 as SGHTA and CDR2 as FQGNSA.

The V and J genes are TRBV7-6 and TRBJ2-7; D gene uncertain. The germline V gene encodes CDR1 SGHVS and CDR2 FNYEAQ. Deletions cut 5 bases from V and 1 base from J, with 12 bases between. This CDR3 has 14 amino acids. The CDR3 here is CASSPRVSSYEQYF. Written as DNA, the CDR3 is TGTGCCAGCAGCCCCCGAGTTAGTTCCTACGAGCAGTACTTC.

This clone was counted a few times. This CDR3 is CASSDYRGRGEKLFF. DNA of the CDR3: TGTGCCAGCAGTGACTACAGGGGGCGCGGAGAAAAACTGTTTTTT. This chain connects TRBV25-1 to TRBJ1-4; 9 bases agree with TRBD1. CDR3 length: 15 amino acids. With V trimmed by 3 bases and J by 8 bases, 7 bases remained unmatched. Germline V CDR1 and CDR2: MGHDK, SYGVNS.